A selection of T cell receptor beta chains follows, all from one sample in a study of blood T cell repertoires in COVID-19. Repertoires were generated with immunoSEQ multiplex PCR, while TCRdb's copy carries only in-frame clones and drops some. Among tens of thousands of clones listed, less than 90% were seen once. The sequencing input was peripheral blood. The source is a human donor in a cohort sampled during active COVID-19. Both conserved end residues are part of each CDR3. D genes are given only for firm matches. Not every row has a clone size; where given, it reads once, few, many or a size class.

clone size	J gene	V gene	CDR3 length	D gene	CDR3 DNA	CDR3 protein
.	TRBJ2-7	TRBV5-4	14	TRBD2	TGTGCCAGCAGCTTGGCAGCGGGAGACCACGAGCAGTACTTC	CASSLAAGDHEQYF
.	TRBJ2-5	TRBV28	12	.	TGTGCCAGCAGTTTGTTGTCAGGGGCCCAGTACTTC	CASSLLSGAQYF
.	TRBJ1-6	TRBV2	15	.	TGTGCCAGCAGTGACCAGGGGCAGACGAATTCACCCCTCCACTTT	CASSDQGQTNSPLHF
.	TRBJ2-2	TRBV5-4	15	TRBD1	TGTGCCAGCAGCTCCGGGACAGGGGACACCGGGGAGCTGTTTTTT	CASSSGTGDTGELFF
.	TRBJ2-3	TRBV11-3	13	.	TGTGCCAGCAGCTTTCAGGGAACAGATACGCAGTATTTT	CASSFQGTDTQYF
.	TRBJ1-2	TRBV7-9	13	.	TGTGCCAGCAGCTTAGGGACAACAAGAGGCTACACCTTC	CASSLGTTRGYTF
.	TRBJ1-5	TRBV19	15	TRBD1	TGTGCCAGTAGTATCGGACAGGGAAGCAATCAGCCCCAGCATTTT	CASSIGQGSNQPQHF
.	TRBJ1-1	TRBV18	13	TRBD1	TGTGCCAGCTCACCCCAGGGGGAGACTGAAGCTTTCTTT	CASSPQGETEAFF
.	TRBJ2-7	TRBV11-1	15	TRBD1	TGTGCCAGCAGCACTCAGACAGGGGTTTTCTACGAGCAGTACTTC	CASSTQTGVFYEQYF
.	TRBJ2-7	TRBV29-1	14	.	TGCAGCGTTAGGCAACGGGACACTCCTTACGAGCAGTACTTC	CSVRQRDTPYEQYF
.	TRBJ2-2	TRBV4-2	16	TRBD1	TGTGCCAGCAGCTCAGACGGGACAGGGAGAGCCGGGGAGCTGTTTTTT	CASSSDGTGRAGELFF
.	TRBJ2-7	TRBV19	14	TRBD1	TGTGCCAGTACCACGGGACAGAACTCCTACGAGCAGTACTTC	CASTTGQNSYEQYF
.	TRBJ1-4	TRBV11-2	15	.	TGTGCCAGCAGCCCCCGAGGTGCAACTAATGAAAAACTGTTTTTT	CASSPRGATNEKLFF
.	TRBJ2-1	TRBV19	14	TRBD2	TGTGCCAGTAGTAGCCGCGGGAGTTACAATGAGCAGTTCTTC	CASSSRGSYNEQFF
.	TRBJ2-1	TRBV5-6	14	.	TGTGCCAGCAGCTTGGGCTCAGGGTACAATGAGCAGTTCTTC	CASSLGSGYNEQFF
.	TRBJ1-4	TRBV2	15	.	TGTGCCAGCAGAGATCAGGAAACCTTGGGTGAAAAACTGTTTTTT	CASRDQETLGEKLFF
.	TRBJ2-7	TRBV10-2	14	TRBD2	TGCGCCAGCAATTTAGCGGGAGGTCTCTACGAGCAGTACTTC	CASNLAGGLYEQYF
.	TRBJ2-7	TRBV20-1	17	TRBD2	TGCAGTGCTAGTTTGGGCGGGGGACTAGGAGGTGGCTACGAGCAGTACTTC	CSASLGGGLGGGYEQYF
.	TRBJ1-2	TRBV27	14	.	TGTGCCAGCAGGACCGACAGGACAAACTATGGCTACACCTTC	CASRTDRTNYGYTF
.	TRBJ1-5	TRBV19	14	TRBD1	TGTGCCAGTAGTATGAAGGGGGCCGGTCAGCCCCAGCATTTT	CASSMKGAGQPQHF
once	TRBJ1-2	TRBV6-5	15	.	TGTGCCAGCAGTTACTACAGGGATACAGGTGGTGGCTACACCTTC	CASSYYRDTGGGYTF
.	TRBJ2-7	TRBV2	14	TRBD1	TGTGCCAGCAGAGGACAGGGGGGGACCTACGAGCAGTACTTC	CASRGQGGTYEQYF
once	TRBJ2-2	TRBV11-2	16	.	TGTGCCAGCAGCTTTTATCCAGGGAAGGACACCGGGGAGCTGTTTTTT	CASSFYPGKDTGELFF
once	TRBJ1-2	TRBV10-3	17	.	TGTGCCATCAGTCCGGAGGCCGGGACAAGCGGTATAGGTGGCTACACCTTC	CAISPEAGTSGIGGYTF
.	TRBJ1-1	TRBV14	13	.	TGTGCCAGCAGCCAAATGGCGAACACTGAAGCTTTCTTT	CASSQMANTEAFF
.	TRBJ2-7	TRBV7-9	12	.	TGTGCCAGCAGCTTAGTCAGCTACGAGCAGTACTTC	CASSLVSYEQYF
.	TRBJ2-3	TRBV19	15	.	TGTGCCAGTAGTATACCCCCGGGACTCACAGATACGCAGTATTTT	CASSIPPGLTDTQYF
.	TRBJ2-2	TRBV7-3	16	TRBD1	TGTGCCAGCAGCTTACCGGGACAGGGGAACACCGGGGAGCTGTTTTTT	CASSLPGQGNTGELFF
.	TRBJ1-4	TRBV18	15	TRBD1	TGTGCCAGCTCACCAGACAGGGCGGAGGAGGAAAAACTGTTTTTT	CASSPDRAEEEKLFF
.	TRBJ2-5	TRBV19	15	TRBD1	TGTGCCAGTAGGAACCTCGGGACAGGGGTAGAGACCCAGTACTTC	CASRNLGTGVETQYF
.	TRBJ1-2	TRBV18	15	.	TGTGCCAGCTCACCCCAAAACAGGGAAAGCTATGGCTACACCTTC	CASSPQNRESYGYTF
.	TRBJ2-3	TRBV7-2	17	TRBD2	TGTGCCAGCAGCTTGAGAAGGGTCCTAGCGGATACAGATACGCAGTATTTT	CASSLRRVLADTDTQYF
once	TRBJ1-4	TRBV6-6	13	.	TGTGCCAGCAGGAGATCAACTAATGAAAAACTGTTTTTT	CASRRSTNEKLFF
.	TRBJ1-5	TRBV4-1	16	.	TGCGCCAGCAGCCAAGATGACGGAACAGTTAATCAGCCCCAGCATTTT	CASSQDDGTVNQPQHF
once	TRBJ2-1	TRBV25-1	15	.	TGTGCCAGCATGGAGGACCACTTGTCCTACAATGAGCAGTTCTTC	CASMEDHLSYNEQFF
.	TRBJ1-5	TRBV6-6	17	TRBD1	TGTGCCAGCAGTCGGACAGGGTTGGGATATAGCAATCAGCCCCAGCATTTT	CASSRTGLGYSNQPQHF
.	TRBJ1-1	TRBV7-9	14	TRBD1	TGTGCCAGCAGCACCGAGACAGGGTTTACGGAAGCTTTCTTT	CASSTETGFTEAFF
.	TRBJ2-1	TRBV6-5	14	TRBD2	TGTGCCAGCAGTAAGAGCGGGAGCGGGGGTGAGCAGTTCTTC	CASSKSGSGGEQFF
.	TRBJ2-2	TRBV6-2/TRBV6-3	15	TRBD2	TGTGCCAGCAGTAACGGGGGGGCCCACACCGGGGAGCTGTTTTTT	CASSNGGAHTGELFF
.	TRBJ2-5	TRBV5-4	14	TRBD2	TGTGCCAGCAGCCAAGCGGGGGCGGAGGAGACCCAGTACTTC	CASSQAGAEETQYF
.	TRBJ2-7	TRBV9	20	TRBD2	TGTGCCAGCATCCCCCACAAGTGTCTAGCGGGTTCCCGAAGTAGGTACGAGCAGTACTTC	CASIPHKCLAGSRSRYEQYF